Below are 12 T cell receptor beta chains sequenced from a single sample in a study of blood T cell repertoires in COVID-19 (dated by TCRdb to 2018 to 2021). The method was the immunoSEQ multiplex PCR assay. Held by TCRdb, this immuneACCESS table contains in-frame sequences only and omits some clones. Under half of the omission traces to an unresolved V gene where checked; the cause of the rest is unknown. For this sample the table gives around 130,000 clones, of which about 87% were detected only once. The ten most abundant clones make up more than 2.5% of the sample. Sequencing was done on a sample of peripheral blood. These TCRs come from a human donor with COVID-19, enrolled during active disease. The donor label of this sample is uncertain.

Comments on this clone: An end of the junction differs from the germline gene, which may be a read error. The V and J genes are TRBV3-1 (or the pseudogene TRBV3-2) and TRBJ2-1, with a tentative D call TRBD2 (6 bases). This CDR3 is built from 14 residues. Per germline, CDR1 LGHDT and CDR2 YNNKEL (reference sequence). CDR3 protein: CASTQGREWNEQFF. The CDR3 nucleotides read TGTGCCAGCACCCAAGGACGGGAGTGGAATGAGCAGTTCTTC.

The chain joins TRBV6-6 to TRBJ2-7; the match to TRBD1 covers 8 bases. The CDR3 sequence is 12 residues long. Unmatched junction bases numbered 8, after V lost 10 bases and J lost 6 bases. Germline CDR1 is MNHNY and CDR2 is SVGAGI (reference sequence). CDR3 sequence: CATYRGDGEQYF. CDR3 coding DNA: TGTGCCACGTACAGGGGGGATGGCGAGCAGTACTTC.

This clone was seen once. The chain employs TRBV10-2 and TRBJ1-2, with D possibly being TRBD1 (6 bases). Germline V gene lookup returns CDR1 WSHSY and CDR2 SAAADI. The germline V and J ends were trimmed by 6 bases and 2 bases, with 7 bases remaining between them. The CDR3 totals 12 residues. The CDR3 sequence: CASRDRNYGYTF. In DNA, the CDR3 is TGCGCCAGCAGGGACAGAAACTATGGCTACACCTTC.

V is TRBV28 and J is TRBJ1-1, with D unclear. The germline gives CDR1 MDHEN, CDR2 SYDVKM. The V end was cut by 6 bases, the J end by 1 base, with 6 bases between. This CDR3 is built from 12 residues. The CDR3: CASSVQNTEAFF. Here the CDR3 DNA reads TGTGCCAGCAGCGTACAGAACACTGAAGCTTTCTTT.

This clone was seen just once. The V call is TRBV6-1, the J call TRBJ2-1; D ambiguous. V lost 2 bases to trimming and J lost 0 bases, with 5 bases between them. Per the germline V gene, CDR1 is MNHNS and CDR2 is SASEGT. The CDR3 sequence is 14 residues long. The CDR3 region has the DNA TGTGCCAGCAGTGAATTGAGCTCCTACAATGAGCAGTTCTTC. Its translation: CASSELSSYNEQFF.

The rearrangement uses TRBV10-1 and TRBJ2-5, with 11 bases lining up with TRBD2. This CDR3 is built from 15 residues. Germline loops: CDR1 WNHNN, CDR2 SYGVQD (reference sequence). Trimming took 2 bases from V and 4 from J; bases not matched to a gene: 3. The CDR3 protein is CASSEGTSGRETQYF. The CDR3 DNA reads TGCGCCAGCAGTGAGGGTACTAGCGGGAGAGAGACCCAGTACTTC.

This chain joins TRBV12-3 or TRBV12-4 and TRBJ2-7; D gene unclear. The ends were cut back, 6 bases at V and 0 bases at J, with 9 bases in the middle. CDR3 length: 13 amino acids. The CDR3 sequence is CASRGSYSYEQYF. The CDR3 DNA is TGTGCCAGCAGGGGCAGCTACTCCTACGAGCAGTACTTC.

The chain carries TRBV11-3 and TRBJ1-3; D perhaps matches TRBD1 (5 bases). From germline, CDR1 is SGHNT and CDR2 YENEEA. Trimming stripped 5 bases from V and 0 bases from J, with 14 bases between. This CDR3 region has 16 residues. The CDR3, as DNA: TGTGCCAGCAGCGAGGGGAGGTCGAGCTCTGGAAACACCATATATTTT. Protein product: CASSEGRSSSGNTIYF.

This chain uses TRBV11-2 with TRBJ2-7; 9 bases are a match to TRBD1. CDR3 length: 15 residues. Germline V lookup: CDR1 SGHAT, CDR2 FQNNGV. With V trimmed by 7 bases and J by 4 bases, 11 bases remained unmatched. CDR3 DNA: TGTGCCAGCACAACCCCCGGGACAGGGATATACGAGCAGTACTTC. Translating it yields CASTTPGTGIYEQYF.

The rearrangement links TRBV6-4 to TRBJ2-3; possible D gene TRBD2, 5 bases. V was clipped by 3 bases and J by 4 bases, with 11 bases between them. Germline CDR1 reads MRHNA; CDR2 reads SNTAGT. The CDR3 totals 14 residues. This CDR3 is CASSEGTEADTQYF. Here the CDR3 DNA reads TGTGCCAGCAGTGAAGGCACGGAGGCAGATACGCAGTATTTT.

The gene calls are TRBV28 and TRBJ1-2; D is perhaps TRBD1 (6 bases). Germline CDR1 MDHEN, CDR2 SYDVKM. The ends were cut back, 2 bases at V and 7 bases at J, with 11 bases in the middle. The CDR3 is made up of 13 amino acids. DNA for the CDR3: TGTGCCAGCAGTTTAACAGGGACATTTGGCTACACCTTC. Protein product: CASSLTGTFGYTF.

This sequence joins TRBV19 and TRBJ2-6, with D maybe TRBD2 (5 bases). Germline V lookup: CDR1 LNHDA, CDR2 SQIVND (reference sequence). Trimming cost V 5 bases and J 0 bases, with 11 bases left between them. This CDR3 spans 16 amino acids. The CDR3 protein is CASSPLAGSGANVLTF. The DNA of the CDR3 is TGTGCCAGTAGTCCCCTCGCGGGCTCTGGGGCCAACGTCCTGACTTTC.